These 11 T cell receptor beta chains came from one sample sequenced in a study of beta chain features in type 1 diabetes. Study conclusions and caveats: The study found moderately but significantly shorter TCRB CDR3s in all four CD4+ subsets of Type 1 diabetes patients.

Their cognate antigens are unknown. Sequencing targeted expressed TCRB transcripts, as all isolated RNA had been reverse transcribed. Method: immunoSEQ multiplex PCR; TCRdb's copy keeps in-frame clones and lacks some. The table includes about 650,000 clones, under 15% detected once. The sequencing input was naive CD4+ T cells from blood. The receptors originated from a man under 40 with type 1 diabetes.

This chain uses TRBV6-1 with TRBJ2-2; 7 bases agree with TRBD1. The junction had 8 bases not matched to a gene; V was cut back by 6 bases and J by 7 bases. Per germline, CDR1 MNHNS and CDR2 SASEGT. CDR3 length equals 14 residues. CDR3 nucleotide sequence: TGTGCCAGCAGCTCGACAGGGAGTCACGGGGAGCTGTTTTTT. It codes for CASSSTGSHGELFF.

V usage is TRBV19 and J usage is TRBJ2-5; 8 positions agree with TRBD1. The germline gives CDR1 LNHDA, CDR2 SQIVND (reference sequence). The CDR3 covers 14 residues. The J segment lost 5 bases and the V segment lost 4 bases, leaving 6 bases of the junction unmatched. The CDR3, as DNA: TGTGCCAGTAGTAGGGTCCACAGGGGGGAGACCCAGTACTTC. This gives the protein CASSRVHRGETQYF. Filled out from reference TRBV19 and TRBJ2-5, the complete variable domain reads DGGITQSPKYLFRKEGQNVTLSCEQNLNHDAMYWYRQDPGQGLRLIYYSQIVNDFQKGDIAEGYSVSREKKESFPLTVTSAQKNPTAFYLCASSRVHRGETQYFGPGTRLLVL.

This clone showed up just a few times. The rearrangement joins TRBV7-9 to TRBJ1-5; D unclear. The CDR3 runs 14 residues. V gave up 0 bases and J gave up 3 bases, with 6 bases separating them. Germline CDR1 SEHNR, CDR2 FQNEAQ (reference sequence). CDR3 loop: CASSLAGDNQPQHF. CDR3 nucleotide sequence: TGTGCCAGCAGCTTAGCAGGTGACAATCAGCCCCAGCATTTT.

This chain uses TRBV10-3 with TRBJ2-1, with D uncertain. V lost 2 bases and J 3 bases, leaving 11 bases between the germline ends. Germline assignment: CDR1 ENHRY and CDR2 SYGVKD. The length of the CDR3 is 15 residues. CDR3 loop: CAISEGPQSYNEQFF. For the CDR3, the DNA is TGTGCCATCAGTGAGGGCCCGCAGAGCTACAATGAGCAGTTCTTC.

This rearrangement joins TRBV19 to TRBJ2-1; tentative D call: TRBD2 (5 bases). This CDR3 is built from 14 residues. The ends were cut back, 5 bases at V and 0 bases at J, with 8 bases in the middle. Germline V gene sequence: CDR1 LNHDA, CDR2 SQIVND (reference sequence). This chain's CDR3 is CASSLAGSYNEQFF. In nucleotides, the CDR3 is TGTGCCAGTAGTCTGGCGGGCTCCTACAATGAGCAGTTCTTC. The whole variable domain, filled in from reference TRBV19 and TRBJ2-1, reads DGGITQSPKYLFRKEGQNVTLSCEQNLNHDAMYWYRQDPGQGLRLIYYSQIVNDFQKGDIAEGYSVSREKKESFPLTVTSAQKNPTAFYLCASSLAGSYNEQFFGPGTRLTVL.

V and J are TRBV7-8 and TRBJ2-5; TRBD1 aligns across 9 bases. The CDR3 covers 14 residues. The junction had 5 bases not matched to a gene; V was cut back by 6 bases and J by 3 bases. CDR1 SGHVS and CDR2 FQNEAQ come from the germline V gene. The CDR3: CASRPGTGKETQYF. CDR3 nucleotides: TGTGCCAGCAGGCCTGGGACAGGGAAAGAGACCCAGTACTTC.

There are a few counts of this clone. The V call is TRBV5-4, the J call TRBJ2-1; D not certain. Trimming shortened V by 0 bases and J by 9 bases, and 7 bases separated the two germline ends. The CDR3 contains 12 residues. Per germline, CDR1 SGHNT and CDR2 YYREEE (reference sequence). The CDR3, as DNA: TGTGCCAGCAGCTTGGCCTTTTCTGAGCAGTTCTTC. Protein sequence: CASSLAFSEQFF.

The gene calls are TRBV9 and TRBJ2-5; 7 bases align to TRBD1. The CDR3 runs 17 residues. Germline CDR1 reads SGDLS; CDR2 reads YYNGEE. V dropped 0 bases and J dropped 2; count of bases not matched to a gene: 10. The CDR3 is CASSVGTGLPAQETQYF. DNA for the CDR3: TGTGCCAGCAGCGTAGGGACAGGTCTGCCGGCTCAAGAGACCCAGTACTTC.

This clone has just a few counts. The gene calls are TRBV7-3 and TRBJ2-3; D unresolved. V was shortened by 5 bases and J by 0 bases, with 18 bases between the two germline ends. This CDR3 comprises 17 residues. The germline gives CDR1 SGHTA, CDR2 FQGTGA. CDR3 in DNA: TGTGCCAGCAGCATTAGAGGCTCCACCTCTAGCACAGATACGCAGTATTTT. Its translation is CASSIRGSTSSTDTQYF.

This clone was observed a few times. The CDR3 region has the DNA TGTGCCAGCAGCGCACTTGGACAGGACGAAGAGACCCAGTACTTC. Protein product: CASSALGQDEETQYF. V and J are TRBV9 and TRBJ2-5; 7 bases match TRBD1. Germline loops: CDR1 SGDLS, CDR2 YYNGEE. This CDR3 region has 15 residues. V dropped 3 bases and J dropped 3; count of bases not matched to a gene: 8.

This clone was seen repeatedly, ten times or more. The chain joins TRBV7-9 to TRBJ1-1, with 7 bases identical to TRBD1. The J segment lost 1 base and the V segment lost 0 bases, leaving 2 bases of the junction unmatched. This CDR3 is built from 15 residues. Germline assignment: CDR1 SEHNR and CDR2 FQNEAQ (reference sequence). The CDR3 is CASSLAGTANTEAFF. The CDR3 nucleotides read TGTGCCAGCAGCTTAGCCGGGACAGCGAACACTGAAGCTTTCTTT.